Listed below are T cell receptor beta chains from one sample, sequenced in a study of shared clonotypes between healthy human individuals. Using immunoSEQ multiplex PCR, the repertoire was profiled, and TCRdb retains in-frame clones only, with some absent. The sample carries about 1,500,000 clones, approximately 96% recorded once. Sequenced input: naive CD4+ T cells sorted from blood. These receptors were obtained from a man aged 30 to 45 in good health. CDR3s include the opening cysteine and the closing phenylalanine or tryptophan. A D gene is named only where the DNA matches it firmly. Part of the rows lack a size; the others show once, few, many or a class for expanded clones.

TRBD2	TRBV11-2	-	TRBJ2-1	CASSLTSGADEQFF	TGTGCCAGCAGCTTAACTAGCGGGGCCGATGAGCAGTTCTTC
TRBD1	TRBV5-1	-	TRBJ2-5	CASSWDSWETQYF	TGCGCCAGCAGCTGGGACAGTTGGGAGACCCAGTACTTC
-	TRBV7-9	-	TRBJ2-7	CASSLGGPTYEQYF	TGTGCCAGCAGCTTAGGGGGTCCTACCTACGAGCAGTACTTC
-	TRBV5-4	once	TRBJ1-2	CASSLAAGYTF	TGTGCCAGCAGCTTGGCAGCTGGCTACACCTTC
-	TRBV27	once	TRBJ2-7	CASSPGHYEQYF	TGTGCCAGCAGCCCCGGTCACTACGAGCAGTACTTC
TRBD1	TRBV10-3	-	TRBJ1-5	CAISESGTENQPQHF	TGTGCCATCAGTGAGTCAGGGACAGAAAATCAGCCCCAGCATTTT
-	TRBV11-2	-	TRBJ1-1	CASSLEVYGTEAFF	TGTGCCAGCAGCTTAGAAGTTTATGGAACTGAAGCTTTCTTT
-	TRBV15	-	TRBJ1-1	CATSRGENTEAFF	TGTGCCACCAGCAGAGGGGAGAACACTGAAGCTTTCTTT
TRBD1	TRBV18	few	TRBJ2-2	CASSPYGTANTGELFF	TGTGCCAGCTCACCATATGGGACAGCGAACACCGGGGAGCTGTTTTTT
TRBD2	TRBV5-4	-	TRBJ2-7	CASSLGLAGHYEQYF	TGTGCCAGCAGCTTGGGACTAGCGGGACACTACGAGCAGTACTTC
TRBD1	TRBV6-1	-	TRBJ1-2	CASSPGGDYGYTF	TGTGCCAGCAGTCCAGGGGGCGACTATGGCTACACCTTC
TRBD2	TRBV28	-	TRBJ2-3	CASSYSGSRTDTQYF	TGTGCCAGCAGTTACAGCGGGAGTCGGACAGATACGCAGTATTTT
-	TRBV7-2	-	TRBJ1-2	CASSLGRGGYGYTF	TGTGCCAGCAGCTTAGGAAGGGGAGGCTATGGCTACACCTTC
-	TRBV5-6	-	TRBJ2-3	CASSLGPGTDTQYF	TGTGCCAGCAGCTTGGGGCCAGGCACAGATACGCAGTATTTT
TRBD2	TRBV10-2	-	TRBJ2-3	CASTMTSGYTDTQYF	TGCGCCAGCACTATGACTAGCGGGTACACAGATACGCAGTATTTT
-	TRBV10-2	-	TRBJ1-2	CAGWTGEANYGYTF	TGCGCCGGGTGGACGGGGGAAGCTAACTATGGCTACACCTTC
-	TRBV5-4	-	TRBJ2-1	CASSPTGTEGYNEQFF	TGTGCCAGCAGCCCCACCGGGACTGAAGGTTACAATGAGCAGTTCTTC
-	TRBV4-1	-	TRBJ1-5	CASSHGQRNQPQHF	TGCGCCAGCAGCCACGGACAGAGGAATCAGCCCCAGCATTTT
-	TRBV5-1	-	TRBJ2-7	CASSADSLYEQYF	TGCGCCAGCAGTGCTGACAGCCTCTACGAGCAGTACTTC
TRBD2	TRBV11-2	once	TRBJ2-1	CASSLGRTSGSSSYNEQFF	TGTGCCAGCAGCTTAGGCCGGACTAGCGGGTCGAGCTCCTACAATGAGCAGTTCTTC
-	TRBV11-2	few	TRBJ2-2	CASSLLPGGQIGELFF	TGTGCCAGCAGCTTACTCCCTGGGGGGCAAATCGGGGAGCTGTTTTTT
TRBD2	TRBV5-1	once	TRBJ2-3	CASSLRPAGGTDTQYF	TGCGCCAGCAGCTTACGGCCCGCGGGGGGCACAGATACGCAGTATTTT
TRBD1	TRBV29-1	-	TRBJ2-5	CSSTGGEETQYF	TGCAGCTCGACAGGGGGCGAAGAGACCCAGTACTTC
-	TRBV19	-	TRBJ1-1	CASSMIDRSTEAFF	TGTGCCAGTAGTATGATCGACAGATCCACTGAAGCTTTCTTT
-	TRBV15	-	TRBJ2-7	CATSRDGRAYEQYF	TGTGCCACCAGCAGAGATGGAAGGGCCTACGAGCAGTACTTC
-	TRBV28	-	TRBJ2-3	CASSFSDTQYF	TGTGCCAGCAGTTTTTCCGATACGCAGTATTTT
TRBD2	TRBV10-3	-	TRBJ2-7	CASRPGTSEDEQYF	TGTGCCAGCAGGCCCGGGACTAGCGAAGACGAGCAGTACTTC
-	TRBV4-1	-	TRBJ1-1	CASSLGGPGGVNTEAFF	TGCGCCAGCAGCCTCGGAGGTCCGGGGGGCGTGAACACTGAAGCTTTCTTT
-	TRBV7-2	-	TRBJ2-1	CASSLVSGGNEQFF	TGTGCCAGCAGCTTAGTATCCGGGGGAAATGAGCAGTTCTTC
-	TRBV5-1	-	TRBJ1-3	CASSLIPQANAGNTIYF	TGCGCCAGCAGCTTGATCCCCCAGGCGAATGCTGGAAACACCATATATTTT
-	TRBV7-9	-	TRBJ2-2	CASSLASGMNTGELFF	TGTGCCAGCAGCTTGGCCTCCGGGATGAACACCGGGGAGCTGTTTTTT
-	TRBV4-2	once	TRBJ1-4	CASSQDRLATNEKLFF	TGTGCCAGCAGCCAAGACCGCCTTGCAACTAATGAAAAACTGTTTTTT
TRBD1	TRBV13	-	TRBJ2-1	CASSFNRGQIYNEQFF	TGTGCCAGCAGCTTTAACCGGGGACAGATCTACAATGAGCAGTTCTTC
TRBD2	TRBV29-1	-	TRBJ2-1	CSGGLAGNQFF	TGCAGCGGGGGACTAGCGGGAAATCAGTTCTTC
TRBD1	TRBV14	-	TRBJ2-3	CASSHRTGAVADTQYF	TGTGCCAGCAGCCATCGGACAGGGGCGGTCGCAGATACGCAGTATTTT
TRBD2	TRBV7-3	once	TRBJ2-1	CASSFPTGLAGHYNEQFF	TGTGCCAGCAGCTTTCCAACCGGACTAGCGGGACATTACAATGAGCAGTTCTTC
TRBD2	TRBV7-2	-	TRBJ2-7	CASSESGRNIFF	TGTGCCAGCAGCGAAAGCGGGAGGAATATATTCTTC
-	TRBV7-6	-	TRBJ2-6	CASSPRDRTNVLTF	TGTGCCAGCAGCCCCCGCGACAGGACCAACGTCCTGACTTTC
-	TRBV25-1	-	TRBJ2-1	CASSDYSGEQFF	TGTGCCAGCAGTGATTATAGCGGTGAGCAGTTCTTC
-	TRBV6-5	-	TRBJ1-2	CASSSLGRNTGYTF	TGTGCCAGCAGTAGCTTGGGGAGAAATACTGGCTACACCTTC
TRBD2	TRBV7-2	-	TRBJ2-1	CASSLARLAGGHEQFF	TGTGCCAGCAGCTTAGCTCGGCTAGCGGGAGGCCATGAGCAGTTCTTC
TRBD2	TRBV5-1	-	TRBJ2-1	CASSLGSSGGAYNEQFF	TGCGCCAGCAGCTTGGGGTCTAGCGGAGGGGCCTACAATGAGCAGTTCTTC
-	TRBV14	-	TRBJ1-5	CASSRDSNQPQHF	TGTGCCAGCAGCCGAGACAGCAATCAGCCCCAGCATTTT
-	TRBV19	-	TRBJ1-5	CASSSELGGNQPQHF	TGTGCCAGTAGTTCTGAACTGGGGGGGAATCAGCCCCAGCATTTT
TRBD1	TRBV7-9	few	TRBJ1-5	CASSRTGRPQHF	TGTGCCAGCAGCCGGACAGGGAGGCCCCAGCATTTT
-	TRBV6-6	-	TRBJ1-1	CASTILSGVTLTEAFF	TGTGCCAGCACCATCCTATCGGGGGTTACGCTCACTGAAGCTTTCTTT
TRBD2	TRBV30	-	TRBJ2-5	CAWRLAETYQETQYF	TGTGCCTGGAGACTAGCGGAGACGTACCAAGAGACCCAGTACTTC
TRBD1	TRBV5-4	-	TRBJ2-2	CASRMQGALVSGELFF	TGTGCCAGCAGGATGCAGGGGGCTCTCGTCTCCGGGGAGCTGTTTTTT
-	TRBV6-1	-	TRBJ1-2	CASTERGNYGYTF	TGTGCCAGCACCGAAAGGGGAAACTATGGCTACACCTTC
-	TRBV29-1	-	TRBJ2-3	CSVAVSTDTQYF	TGCAGCGTTGCGGTCTCCACAGATACGCAGTATTTT
TRBD2	TRBV9	once	TRBJ2-2	CASSVAGVSPGELFF	TGTGCCAGCAGCGTTGCGGGAGTAAGTCCCGGGGAGCTGTTTTTT
-	TRBV7-9	-	TRBJ2-1	CASSLRGQEAYNEQFF	TGTGCCAGCAGCTTAAGAGGGCAGGAGGCATACAATGAGCAGTTCTTC
TRBD1	TRBV15	-	TRBJ1-2	CATKFRDRGIDGYTF	TGTGCCACCAAATTCCGGGACAGGGGAATCGATGGCTACACCTTC